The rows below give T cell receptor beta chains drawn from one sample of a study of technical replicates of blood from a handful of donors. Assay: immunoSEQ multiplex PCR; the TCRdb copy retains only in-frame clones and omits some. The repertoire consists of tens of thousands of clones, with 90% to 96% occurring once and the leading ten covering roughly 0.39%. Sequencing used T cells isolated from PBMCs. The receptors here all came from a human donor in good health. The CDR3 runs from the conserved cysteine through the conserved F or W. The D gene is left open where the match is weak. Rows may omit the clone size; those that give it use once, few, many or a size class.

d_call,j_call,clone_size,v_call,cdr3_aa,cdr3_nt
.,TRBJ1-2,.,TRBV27,CASSFSGYGYTF,TGTGCCAGCAGTTTTTCGGGTTACGGCTACACCTTC
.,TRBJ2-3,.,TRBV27,CASSVTQLLTDTQYF,TGTGCCAGCAGTGTGACTCAACTCCTCACAGATACGCAGTATTTT
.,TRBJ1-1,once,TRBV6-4,CASSVEGAVGGEAFF,TGTGCCAGCAGTGTGGAAGGGGCGGTGGGCGGTGAAGCTTTCTTT
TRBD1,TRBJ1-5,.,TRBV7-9,CASSSGTGFLNQPQHF,TGTGCCAGCAGCTCCGGGACAGGTTTCCTAAATCAGCCCCAGCATTTT
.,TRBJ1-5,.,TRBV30,CASGQGSNQPQHF,TGTGCCTCGGGCCAGGGTAGCAATCAGCCCCAGCATTTT
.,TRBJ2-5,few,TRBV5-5,CASSLAGLDQETQYF,TGTGCCAGCAGCTTGGCGGGACTTGATCAAGAGACCCAGTACTTC
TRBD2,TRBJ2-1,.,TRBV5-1,CASSGLADNEQFF,TGCGCCAGCAGTGGACTAGCGGACAATGAGCAGTTCTTC
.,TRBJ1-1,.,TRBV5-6,CASDLQGLDTEAFF,TGTGCCAGCGATTTACAGGGATTGGACACTGAAGCTTTCTTT
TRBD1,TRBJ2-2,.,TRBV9,CASSATRTGPNTGELFF,TGTGCCAGCAGCGCGACCCGGACAGGCCCGAACACCGGGGAGCTGTTTTTT
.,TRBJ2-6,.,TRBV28,CASSHPTRFSGANVLTF,TGTGCCAGCAGCCACCCGACTAGGTTCTCTGGGGCCAACGTCCTGACTTTC
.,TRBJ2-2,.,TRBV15,CATNLNGELFF,TGTGCCACCAATTTAAACGGGGAGCTGTTTTTT
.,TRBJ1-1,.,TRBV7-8,CASSTRLGTGAEAFF,TGTGCCAGCAGCACCCGACTGGGGACGGGGGCTGAAGCTTTCTTT
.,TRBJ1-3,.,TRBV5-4,CASSLDPTSGNTIYF,TGTGCCAGCAGCTTGGATCCTACCTCTGGAAACACCATATATTTT
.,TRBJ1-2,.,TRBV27,CASSLGRKNSYTF,TGTGCCAGCAGCCTAGGCCGGAAGAACAGCTACACCTTC
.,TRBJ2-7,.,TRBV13,CASSMLAAYEQYF,TGTGCCAGCAGCATGTTAGCGGCCTACGAGCAGTACTTC
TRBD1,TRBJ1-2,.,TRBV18,CASSPRGQGNYGYTF,TGTGCCAGCTCACCGCGGGGACAGGGGAACTATGGCTACACCTTC
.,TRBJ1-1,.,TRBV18,CASSSLGGGETVEAFF,TGTGCCAGCTCCTCCCTTGGGGGAGGCGAAACCGTTGAAGCTTTCTTT
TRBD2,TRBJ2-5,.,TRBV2,CASSLAEETQYF,TGTGCCAGCAGCCTAGCGGAAGAGACCCAGTACTTC
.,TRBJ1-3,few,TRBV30,CAWRLGGTGNTIYF,TGTGCCTGGAGACTGGGGGGGACTGGAAACACCATATATTTT
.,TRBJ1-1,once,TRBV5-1,CASSTRGGTEAFF,TGCGCCAGCAGCACGCGGGGCGGCACTGAAGCTTTCTTT
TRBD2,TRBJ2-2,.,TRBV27,CATSLNKVAGPGELFF,TGTGCCACCTCTCTTAATAAAGTAGCGGGGCCCGGGGAGCTGTTTTTT
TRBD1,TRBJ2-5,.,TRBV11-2,CASSLTGYETQYF,TGTGCCAGCAGCTTGACAGGGTACGAGACCCAGTACTTC
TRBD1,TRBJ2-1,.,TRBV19,CASGTGLNEQFF,TGTGCCAGCGGGACAGGGTTGAATGAGCAGTTCTTC
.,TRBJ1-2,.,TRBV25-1,CASSKDNYYYGYTF,TGTGCCAGCAGTAAGGACAACTATTACTATGGCTACACCTTC
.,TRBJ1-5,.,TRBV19,CASGLINQPQHF,TGTGCCAGTGGACTGATCAATCAGCCCCAGCATTTT
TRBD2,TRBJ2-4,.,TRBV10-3,CAISEGLELDIQYF,TGTGCCATCAGCGAGGGACTAGAATTGGACATTCAGTACTTC
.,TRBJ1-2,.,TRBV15,CATSRDAAGLYGYTF,TGTGCCACCAGCAGAGATGCGGCGGGGCTGTATGGCTACACCTTC
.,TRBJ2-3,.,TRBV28,CASSALDTQYF,TGTGCCAGCAGTGCACTAGACACGCAGTATTTT
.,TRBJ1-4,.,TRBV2,CASLGELNEKLFF,TGTGCCAGTCTAGGCGAGCTTAATGAAAAACTGTTTTTT
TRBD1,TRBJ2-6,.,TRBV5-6,CASTSTGVGANVLTF,TGTGCCAGCACCTCGACAGGGGTTGGGGCCAACGTCCTGACTTTC
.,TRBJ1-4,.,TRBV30,CAWTGAFNEKLFF,TGTGCCTGGACGGGAGCGTTTAATGAAAAACTGTTTTTT
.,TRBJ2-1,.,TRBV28,CASSLEGAYNEQFF,TGTGCCAGCAGTTTGGAGGGCGCGTACAATGAGCAGTTCTTC
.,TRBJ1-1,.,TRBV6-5,CASSYSRGRGDNRAFF,TGTGCCAGCAGTTATTCCCGGGGCAGGGGAGATAATCGAGCTTTCTTT
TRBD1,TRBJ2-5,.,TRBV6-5,CASSYADREYGETQYF,TGTGCCAGCAGTTACGCGGACAGGGAATATGGGGAGACCCAGTACTTC
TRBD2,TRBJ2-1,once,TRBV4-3,CASSQLAGTSGPYLHLEQFF,TGCGCCAGCAGCCAGCTAGCCGGGACTAGCGGCCCGTACCTACACTTGGAGCAGTTCTTC
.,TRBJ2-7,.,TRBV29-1,CSARLAAYEQYF,TGCAGCGCCAGATTAGCGGCCTACGAGCAGTACTTC
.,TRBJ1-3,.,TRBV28,CASSFLGTSGNTIYF,TGTGCCAGCAGTTTCCTAGGCACCTCTGGAAACACCATATATTTT
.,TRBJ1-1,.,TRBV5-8,CASSLDQGRAEAFF,TGTGCCAGCAGCTTGGATCAGGGGAGGGCTGAAGCTTTCTTT
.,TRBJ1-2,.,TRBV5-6,CASSLGQAPYGYTF,TGTGCCAGCAGCTTGGGTCAGGCCCCCTATGGCTACACCTTC
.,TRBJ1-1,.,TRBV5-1,CASSSAGVMNTEAFF,TGCGCCAGCAGCTCCGCGGGGGTCATGAACACTGAAGCTTTCTTT
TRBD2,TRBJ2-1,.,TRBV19,CASSGAGGTYNEQFF,TGTGCCAGTAGCGGAGCGGGAGGAACTTACAATGAGCAGTTCTTC
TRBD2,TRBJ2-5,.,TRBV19,CASSGLAGGGQETQYF,TGTGCCAGTAGCGGACTAGCGGGAGGTGGGCAAGAGACCCAGTACTTC
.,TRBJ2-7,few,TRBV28,CASSFLGRATEQYF,TGTGCCAGCAGTTTTCTTGGCAGGGCAACCGAGCAGTACTTC
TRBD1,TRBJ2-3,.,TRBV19,CASSGQGFPDTQYF,TGTGCCAGTAGTGGACAGGGATTCCCAGATACGCAGTATTTT
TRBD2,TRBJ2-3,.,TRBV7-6,CASSLRSGRGTDTQYF,TGTGCCAGCAGCTTACGGAGCGGGAGGGGCACAGATACGCAGTATTTT
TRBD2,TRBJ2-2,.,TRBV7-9,CASSMGLAGEYDGELFF,TGTGCCAGCAGCATGGGACTAGCGGGAGAATATGACGGGGAGCTGTTTTTT
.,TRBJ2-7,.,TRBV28,CASRVRDSGSYEQYF,TGTGCCAGCAGAGTGAGAGATAGCGGTTCCTACGAGCAGTACTTC
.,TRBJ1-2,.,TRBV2,CASSEAPGSNYGYTF,TGTGCCAGCAGTGAAGCCCCGGGGTCAAACTATGGCTACACCTTC
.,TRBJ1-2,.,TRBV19,CASSIMQGGDYGYTF,TGTGCCAGTAGTATAATGCAGGGCGGCGACTATGGCTACACCTTC
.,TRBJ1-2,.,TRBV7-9,CASSLVDSSYTF,TGTGCCAGCAGCTTAGTGGACAGTAGCTACACCTTC
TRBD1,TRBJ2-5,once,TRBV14,CASSQALPTGGRETQYF,TGTGCCAGCAGTCAAGCACTTCCGACAGGGGGCCGTGAGACCCAGTACTTC
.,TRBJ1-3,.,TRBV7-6,CASSLGGAGNTIYF,TGTGCCAGCAGCTTAGGGGGGGCTGGAAACACCATATATTTT
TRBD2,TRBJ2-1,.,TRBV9,CASSDGLAGALHEQFF,TGTGCCAGCAGCGACGGACTAGCGGGAGCTCTCCATGAGCAGTTCTTC